One sample yielded the 23 T cell receptor beta chains listed below, sequenced in a study of PD-1 blockade in mismatch repair-deficient tumors. Libraries were prepared by immunoSEQ multiplex PCR; TCRdb keeps only in-frame clonotypes and omits some of them. The sample includes about 130,000 clones, 88% of them seen just once. The sample here was peripheral blood, taken approximately 71 weeks after starting pembrolizumab. These receptors came from an adult with mismatch repair-deficient cancer.

The rearrangement links TRBV6-6 to TRBJ2-7, with D possibly called TRBD1 or TRBD2 (5 bases each). CDR3 length: 13 amino acids. Trimming left V 7 bases short and J 5 bases short, with 15 bases between. CDR1 is MNHNY, CDR2 SVGAGI, per germline (reference sequence). The CDR3 DNA is TGTGCCAGCACCCGTAAGGGGACGAACGAGCAGTACTTC. This sequence encodes CASTRKGTNEQYF.

The genes are TRBV19 and TRBJ2-7, with TRBD2 as a possible D gene (6 bases). V lost 1 base, J lost 0 bases, and 10 bases lay in between. The germline CDR1 and CDR2 sequences are LNHDA and SQIVND (reference sequence). This CDR3 contains 15 residues. The CDR3 bases are TGTGCCAGTAGTATAGTCGGGGGAAGCTCCTACGAGCAGTACTTC. This encodes CASSIVGGSSYEQYF.

The chain uses TRBV29-1 and TRBJ2-7; 7 bases fit TRBD2. Germline CDR1 SQVTM, CDR2 ANQGSEA. The trim removed 5 bases at V and 2 bases at J, leaving 12 bases unmatched. The CDR3 extends over 15 amino acids. The chain's CDR3 is CSVLRGAGTTYEQYF. The DNA of the CDR3 is TGCAGCGTTCTTCGAGGGGCAGGGACTACCTACGAGCAGTACTTC.

The chain is built from TRBV27 and TRBJ2-7, with 7 bases aligning to TRBD1. The CDR3 has 12 residues. Germline V gene data show CDR1 as MNHEY and CDR2 as SMNVEV (reference sequence). Trimming at V came to 5 bases and at J to 9 bases, leaving 7 bases not matched to a gene. The CDR3 region has the DNA TGTGCCAGCAGTCGGGACAGTAGCGCGCAGTACTTC. This encodes CASSRDSSAQYF.

This sequence joins TRBV13 and TRBJ2-7, with 7 bases identical to TRBD2. V gave up 3 bases and J gave up 2 bases; unmatched junction bases: 4. CDR1 is PRHDT and CDR2 is FYEKMQ in the germline V gene (reference sequence). The CDR3 extends over 14 amino acids. DNA of the CDR3: TGTGCCAGCAGCTTGGGCGGGAGCCCCTACGAGCAGTACTTC. Its translation: CASSLGGSPYEQYF.

The CDR3 here is CAWSPDLGALYEQYF. The CDR3 nucleotides are TGTGCCTGGAGTCCCGACTTAGGGGCCCTCTACGAGCAGTACTTC. This rearrangement joins TRBV30 to TRBJ2-7; possible D gene TRBD1, 5 bases. Deletions cut 2 bases from V and 3 bases from J, with 17 bases between. CDR1 is GTSNPN and CDR2 is SVGIG in the germline V gene (reference sequence). The CDR3 totals 15 residues.

The chain joins TRBV6-6 to TRBJ2-7; D not resolved. Germline CDR1 and CDR2: MNHNY and SVGAGI (reference sequence). V shed 6 bases and J shed 0 bases, with 12 bases lying between them. This CDR3 spans 14 amino acids. This CDR3 is CASSPMRTSYEQYF. DNA of the CDR3: TGTGCCAGCAGCCCTATGCGGACCTCCTACGAGCAGTACTTC.

The chain employs TRBV6-5 and TRBJ1-5; tentatively, D is TRBD1 (5 bases). The germline V gene encodes CDR1 MNHEY and CDR2 SVGAGI. Deletions cut 0 bases from V and 5 bases from J, with 14 bases between. The CDR3 is made up of 16 amino acids. The CDR3 is CASSYSGGPLDQPQHF. CDR3 nucleotides: TGTGCCAGCAGTTACTCCGGGGGACCTTTGGATCAGCCCCAGCATTTT.

This clone was counted a single time. The chain is built from TRBV28 and TRBJ1-4; 8 nucleotides agree with TRBD1. In germline, CDR1 is MDHEN, CDR2 SYDVKM. Trimming removed 6 bases from V and 7 bases from J; junction bases left unmatched: 7. The CDR3 runs to 14 residues. The CDR3 is CASRDQGASEKLFF. The CDR3 DNA follows: TGTGCCAGCAGAGACCAGGGGGCAAGTGAAAAACTGTTTTTT.

The J gene is TRBJ2-7, the V gene TRBV7-9; 10 nucleotides agree with TRBD2. Germline assignment: CDR1 SEHNR and CDR2 FQNEAQ (reference sequence). The junction had 3 bases not matched to a gene; V was cut back by 4 bases and J by 0 bases. The CDR3 extends over 15 amino acids. CDR3 amino acids: CASSSWTSGSYEQYF. CDR3 bases: TGTGCCAGCAGCTCTTGGACTAGCGGCTCCTACGAGCAGTACTTC.

This clone appeared a single time. This chain links TRBV5-4 with TRBJ2-2, with 12 bases fitting TRBD2. The V and J ends lost 0 bases and 6 bases, in that order; junction bases with no gene match: 12. The CDR3 has 19 residues. Looked up from germline, CDR1 is SGHNT and CDR2 is YYREEE (reference sequence). The CDR3 DNA is TGTGCCAGCAGCTTGGATAATCCGGGACTAGCGGGTTCAGCCGGGGAGCTGTTTTTT. As protein: CASSLDNPGLAGSAGELFF.

V gene TRBV11-2 combines with J gene TRBJ2-2; unclear D gene. Germline lookup yields CDR1 SGHAT and CDR2 FQNNGV. The CDR3 spans 17 residues. V dropped 5 bases and J dropped 7 bases, with 23 bases sitting between them. The CDR3 spells CASSPRGQRGLGGELFF. CDR3 DNA: TGTGCCAGCAGCCCCCGTGGGCAGCGTGGGTTAGGCGGGGAGCTGTTTTTT.

The CDR3 reads CASSPKSEAEAFF. In DNA form, the CDR3 reads TGTGCCAGTAGCCCCAAGTCAGAGGCTGAAGCTTTCTTT. The chain uses TRBV19 and TRBJ1-1; D is unresolved. With 6 bases removed from V and 6 bases from J, the gap between germline ends came to 14 bases. The CDR3 has 13 residues. Germline V gene data show CDR1 as LNHDA and CDR2 as SQIVND (reference sequence).

V usage is TRBV28 and J usage is TRBJ1-5, with D possibly matching TRBD1 (5 bases). V was cut by 0 bases and J by 0 bases, with 12 bases left in between. This CDR3 is 17 amino acids long. Germline V CDR1 and CDR2: MDHEN, SYDVKM. CDR3 in DNA: TGTGCCAGCAGTTTATGGGGTAGGGGCTATAGCAATCAGCCCCAGCATTTT. It encodes CASSLWGRGYSNQPQHF.

The chain recombines TRBV2 with TRBJ2-7; D is possibly TRBD1 or TRBD2 (5 bases each). Germline values: CDR1 SNHLY, CDR2 FYNNEI. The CDR3 covers 13 residues. Trimming left V 2 bases short and J 6 bases short, with 11 bases between. CDR3 protein: CASSELRGGEQYF. The CDR3 DNA reads as TGTGCCAGCAGTGAACTGAGGGGCGGCGAGCAGTACTTC.

This rearrangement joins TRBV7-2 to TRBJ1-2, with D possibly being TRBD1 (5 bases). Trimming left V 5 bases short and J 8 bases short, with 18 bases between. Per the germline V gene, CDR1 is SGHTA and CDR2 is FQGNSA. The CDR3 has 14 amino acids. CDR3 sequence reads: CASSQSRQIKGYTF. CDR3 in DNA: TGTGCCAGCAGCCAGAGCAGACAGATAAAAGGCTACACCTTC.

The J gene is TRBJ2-3, the V gene TRBV11-2, with TRBD2 matching 11 bases. Germline V gene lookup returns CDR1 SGHAT and CDR2 FQNNGV. There are 16 residues in the CDR3. J was trimmed by 1 base and V by 3 bases; bases with no gene match: 3. The CDR3: CASSLKGLAGTDTQYF. In nucleotides, the CDR3 is TGTGCCAGCAGCTTGAAGGGACTAGCGGGCACAGATACGCAGTATTTT.

The CDR3 sequence is CASSFTNFYGYTF. CDR3 DNA: TGTGCCAGCAGTTTCACGAACTTCTATGGCTACACCTTC. The chain has TRBV27 and TRBJ1-2; D gene ambiguous. This CDR3 spans 13 amino acids. V lost 3 bases and J lost 4, with 9 bases in between. Germline assignment: CDR1 MNHEY and CDR2 SMNVEV (reference sequence).

J is TRBJ2-1 and V is TRBV13, with 9 bases matching TRBD1. CDR3 length: 17 amino acids. Germline CDR1 PRHDT, CDR2 FYEKMQ (reference sequence). V trimming: 0 bases; J trimming: 5 bases; junction bases outside the gene matches: 8. In DNA, the CDR3 is TGTGCCAGCAGCTTAGGCCTTATCGGGACAGGGAACAATGAGCAGTTCTTC. Translating gives CASSLGLIGTGNNEQFF.

The chain combines TRBV7-9 with TRBJ2-5; no definite D call. CDR3 size: 14 residues. Germline CDR1 and CDR2: SEHNR and FQNEAQ (reference sequence). Trimming removed 0 bases from V and 2 bases from J, with 7 bases in between. The CDR3: CASSLAGLQETQYF. CDR3 DNA: TGTGCCAGCAGCTTAGCGGGCTTACAAGAGACCCAGTACTTC. Full variable domain (remainder filled in from reference TRBV7-9 and TRBJ2-5): DTGVSQNPRHKITKRGQNVTFRCDPISEHNRLYWYRQTLGQGPEFLTYFQNEAQLEKSRLLSDRFSAERPKGSFSTLEIQRTEQGDSAMYLCASSLAGLQETQYFGPGTRLLVL.

The rearrangement uses TRBV20-1 and TRBJ2-5, with D uncertain. Trimming took 1 base from V and 4 from J, leaving 1 base between them. Germline loops: CDR1 DFQATT, CDR2 SNEGSKA (reference sequence). This CDR3 comprises 10 residues. The CDR3: CSARGETQYF. The CDR3, as DNA: TGCAGTGCTAGAGGAGAGACCCAGTACTTC.

This chain uses TRBV4-1 with TRBJ2-1, with 7 positions matching TRBD2. V trimming: 1 base; J trimming: 0 bases; junction bases outside the gene matches: 6. Germline values: CDR1 MGHRA, CDR2 YSYEKL. CDR3 length: 17 amino acids. CDR3: CASSQVSGTISYNEQFF. CDR3 nucleotide sequence: TGCGCCAGCAGCCAAGTATCCGGGACTATCTCCTACAATGAGCAGTTCTTC.

The rearrangement links TRBV6-6 to TRBJ2-7; 8 nucleotides line up with TRBD1. This CDR3 is built from 15 residues. V was clipped by 0 bases and J by 7 bases; unmatched bases: 8. Germline V lookup: CDR1 MNHNY, CDR2 SVGAGI (reference sequence). This CDR3 is CASSYSLGTGGEQYF. CDR3 coding DNA: TGTGCCAGCAGTTACTCACTTGGGACAGGTGGAGAGCAGTACTTC.